This T cell receptor (beta chain) stems from a study of response to subunit inactivated influenza vaccine. This CDR3 is 15 amino acids long. The germline V and J ends were trimmed by 1 base and 4 bases, with 10 bases remaining between them. The table lists this clonotype with many counts. In TCRdb, the RT-PCR reads were re-called with MiXCR into one record per CDR3 protein. In the table there are roughly 540,000 distinct CDR3 sequences, approximately 24% of which are singletons. Another study also made use of these data, one on T cells expressing NK-cell markers. That paper states: For TCR beta, cDNA was produced by 5'RACE template switching with UMIs. In sorted CD3+CD56+NKG2C+, CD3+CD56+NKG2C- and CD3+CD56-NKG2C+ T cells, TCR beta repertoires were obtained. Eight donors were sequenced, of whom seven were HCMV-seropositive, while the remaining one was HCMV-seronegative. Dominant NKG2C+ clonotypes made up roughly 1.0-8% of CD8+ T cells in a handful of donors. A few of the donors also had these clonotypes leading their CD3+CD56-NKG2C+ fraction.

This chain joins TRBV12-3 or TRBV12-4 and TRBJ2-2, with D perhaps matching TRBD1 (5 bases). Sequenced material: CD4+ T cells sorted from PBMCs, taken roughly 12 days after vaccination. The receptor comes from a man over 45 who received an inactivated influenza vaccine. The CDR3 is CASSLGGVSTGELFF. The CDR3 DNA is TGTGCCAGCAGTTTAGGGGGCGTGAGCACCGGGGAGCTGTTTTTT.